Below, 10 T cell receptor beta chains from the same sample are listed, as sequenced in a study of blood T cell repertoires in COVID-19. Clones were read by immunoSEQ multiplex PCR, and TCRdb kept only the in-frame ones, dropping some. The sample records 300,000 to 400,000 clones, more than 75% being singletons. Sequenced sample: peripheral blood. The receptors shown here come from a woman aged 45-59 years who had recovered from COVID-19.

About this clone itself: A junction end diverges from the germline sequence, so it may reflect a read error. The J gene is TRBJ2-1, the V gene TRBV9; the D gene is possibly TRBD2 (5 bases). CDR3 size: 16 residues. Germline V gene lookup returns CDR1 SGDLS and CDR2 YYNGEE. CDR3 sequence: CASGVGSSSGFNEQFF. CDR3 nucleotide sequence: TGTGCCAGCGGCGTAGGGTCTAGCTCGGGTTTCAATGAGCAGTTCTTC.

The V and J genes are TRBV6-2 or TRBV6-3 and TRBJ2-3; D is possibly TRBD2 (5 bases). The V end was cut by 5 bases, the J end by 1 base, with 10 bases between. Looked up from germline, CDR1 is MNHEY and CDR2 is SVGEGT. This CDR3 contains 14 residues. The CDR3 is CASSDPGGTDTQYF. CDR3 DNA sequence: TGTGCCAGCAGTGACCCCGGGGGCACAGATACGCAGTATTTT.

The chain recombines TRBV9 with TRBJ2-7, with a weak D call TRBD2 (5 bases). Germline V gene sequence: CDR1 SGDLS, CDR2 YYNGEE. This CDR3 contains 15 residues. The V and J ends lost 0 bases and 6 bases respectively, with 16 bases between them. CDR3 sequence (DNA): TGTGCCAGCAGCGTAGCTACGGTAGGGAGAGGCGAGCAGTACTTC. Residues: CASSVATVGRGEQYF.

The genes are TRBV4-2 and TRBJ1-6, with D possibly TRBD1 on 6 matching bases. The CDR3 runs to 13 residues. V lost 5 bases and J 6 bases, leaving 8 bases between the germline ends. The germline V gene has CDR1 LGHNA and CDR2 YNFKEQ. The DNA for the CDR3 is TGTGCCAGCAGCTTGGGGGCTAATTCACCCCTCCACTTT. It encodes CASSLGANSPLHF.

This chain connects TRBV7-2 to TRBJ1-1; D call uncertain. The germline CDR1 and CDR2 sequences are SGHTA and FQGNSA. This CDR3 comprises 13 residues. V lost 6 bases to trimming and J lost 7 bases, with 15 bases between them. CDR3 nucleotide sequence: TGTGCCAGCAGTTCGGTCGGGGTCGGTGAAGCTTTCTTT. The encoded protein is CASSSVGVGEAFF.

DNA of the CDR3: TGTGCCAGCAGTTTGAGGGGGTCCGGAGGGGGCAGCAATCAGCCCCAGCATTTT. Its translation: CASSLRGSGGGSNQPQHF. The chain uses TRBV28 and TRBJ1-5; 7 bases fit TRBD1. This CDR3 has 18 residues. V was pared by 3 bases and J by 1 base, with 12 bases of the junction left unmatched. Germline values: CDR1 MDHEN, CDR2 SYDVKM. Filled out from reference TRBV28 and TRBJ1-5, the complete variable domain reads DVKVTQSSRYLVKRTGEKVFLECVQDMDHENMFWYRQDPGLGLRLIYFSYDVKMKEKGDIPEGYSVSREKKERFSLILESASTNQTSMYLCASSLRGSGGGSNQPQHFGDGTRLSIL.

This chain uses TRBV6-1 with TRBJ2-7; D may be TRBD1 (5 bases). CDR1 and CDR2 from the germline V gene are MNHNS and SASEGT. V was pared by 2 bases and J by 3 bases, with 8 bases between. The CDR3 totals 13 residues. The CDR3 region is CASSESDSYEQYF. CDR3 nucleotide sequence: TGTGCCAGCAGTGAATCAGACAGCTACGAGCAGTACTTC.

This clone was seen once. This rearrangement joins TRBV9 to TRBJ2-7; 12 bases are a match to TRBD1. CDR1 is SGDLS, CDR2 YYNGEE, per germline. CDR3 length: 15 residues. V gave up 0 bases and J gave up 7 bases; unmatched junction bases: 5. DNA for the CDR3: TGTGCCAGCAGCGTAGCCGGGACAGGGGGCTGGGAGCAGTACTTC. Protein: CASSVAGTGGWEQYF.

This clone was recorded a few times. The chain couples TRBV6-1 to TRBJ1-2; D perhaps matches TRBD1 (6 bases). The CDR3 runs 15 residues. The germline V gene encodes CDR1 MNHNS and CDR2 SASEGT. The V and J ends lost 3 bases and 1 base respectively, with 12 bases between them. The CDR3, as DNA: TGTGCCAGCAGTGAGACAGGAGCTTTTAACTATGGCTACACCTTC. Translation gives CASSETGAFNYGYTF.

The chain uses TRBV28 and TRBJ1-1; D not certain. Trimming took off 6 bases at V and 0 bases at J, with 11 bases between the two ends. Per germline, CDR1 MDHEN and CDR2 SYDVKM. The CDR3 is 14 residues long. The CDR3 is CASRPPRLNTEAFF. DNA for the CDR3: TGTGCCAGCAGGCCGCCCAGATTGAACACTGAAGCTTTCTTT.